What follows describes a single T cell receptor (beta chain). The sample originates from a study of blood T cell repertoires in COVID-19. Overall study: The study drew acute and convalescent COVID-19 samples from the United States, Italy and Spain. The cDNA or gDNA used as material had been derived from T cells, B-cell-depleted T cells, or PBMCs.

The authors' processing: Cell counts per sample came from amplifying reference gene primers. Sequencing was performed with immunoSEQ multiplex PCR; in TCRdb, only in-frame clones are kept and a portion is missing. For V, J and clone size, that table is used; D and trimming come from the DNA. The sample lists 200,000 to 250,000 clones, around three quarters seen once, with approximately 6% in the top ten. V dropped 5 bases and J dropped 4; count of bases not matched to a gene: 10. The CDR3 runs to 15 residues. Germline values: CDR1 LGHDT, CDR2 YNNKEL (reference sequence). Sequenced: peripheral blood. The chain joins TRBV3-1 (or the pseudogene TRBV3-2) to TRBJ2-7; 8 nucleotides agree with TRBD1. The sequence was collected from a woman in her 70s with acute or convalescent COVID-19. The DNA of the CDR3 is TGTGCCAGCAGCACCCCGACAGGGGTGGGGTACGAGCAGTACTTC. Encoded protein: CASSTPTGVGYEQYF.